The clone carrying this T cell receptor (beta chain) was observed at least ten times. These data belong to a study of breast tumors, draining lymph nodes, adjacent tissues. Axillary draining lymph nodes of breast cancer patients supplied the node samples. This CDR3 has 15 amino acids. Germline loops: CDR1 SGHRS, CDR2 YFSETQ. V lost 4 bases, J lost 1 base, and 11 bases lay in between. TCRdb processed the multiplex PCR reads anew with MiXCR; each CDR3 protein has one entry. The profile shows roughly 130,000 distinct CDR3 sequences, roughly 21% of them singletons. This rearrangement joins TRBV5-1 to TRBJ1-4; D call uncertain. The TCR comes from a female donor with breast cancer. Some clones in this sample may be carry-over from other donors' samples. The sequencing sample was made of axillary lymph node tissue. The CDR3 region has the DNA TGCGCCAGCAGCCCCGACTCCAAAACTAATGAAAAACTGTTTTTT. Translating gives CASSPDSKTNEKLFF.